These T cell receptor beta chains were read from a single sample in a study of OX40 agonist ivuxolimab in advanced cancers. The data were produced by immunoSEQ multiplex PCR, yet TCRdb's version contains in-frame clones alone and is incomplete. The data show 40,000 to 55,000 clones, 80% to 90% seen once. The sequences come from CD4+ or CD8+ T cells sorted from blood, collected in a trial of the OX40 agonist ivuxolimab. The receptors derive from an adult with an advanced solid tumor such as melanoma, head and neck, liver or kidney cancer. Each CDR3 is given with its conserved first and last residue. A D gene is named only where the DNA matches it firmly. Expanded clones are given a class, and other clones once, few, many or no size at all.

NA TRBJ1-6 NA TRBV14 CASRSRVNSPLHF TGTGCCAGCAGGTCCAGGGTCAATTCACCCCTCCACTTT
NA TRBJ2-5 NA TRBV7-3 CASSRSARETQYF TGTGCCAGCAGCCGCTCCGCCCGGGAGACCCAGTACTTC
NA TRBJ2-7 NA TRBV18 CASSSSDSYEQYF TGTGCCAGCTCGTCTAGCGATAGCTACGAGCAGTACTTC
NA TRBJ2-7 NA TRBV29-1 CSVEEVSQVPGEQYF TGCAGCGTTGAAGAAGTAAGTCAGGTCCCCGGCGAGCAGTACTTC
NA TRBJ1-5 NA TRBV30 CAWSSGVNQPQHF TGTGCCTGGAGCTCAGGGGTCAATCAGCCCCAGCATTTT
NA TRBJ2-7 NA TRBV5-1 CASSPTGGSGEQYF TGCGCCAGCAGCCCGACCGGAGGCTCGGGCGAGCAGTACTTC
NA TRBJ2-5 NA TRBV11-2 CASSLGLRRGETQYF TGTGCCAGCAGCTTAGGGTTGAGGCGGGGAGAGACCCAGTACTTC
NA TRBJ1-1 NA TRBV10-3 CAISLDPQSTEAFF TGTGCCATCAGCCTCGACCCGCAGAGCACTGAAGCTTTCTTT
NA TRBJ2-2 NA TRBV5-1 CASSLVGGTGELFF TGCGCCAGCAGCTTGGTAGGCGGCACCGGGGAGCTGTTTTTT
NA TRBJ2-7 NA TRBV28 CASGSLRGNYEQYF TGTGCCAGCGGGTCGTTGAGGGGTAACTACGAGCAGTACTTC
NA TRBJ2-3 TRBD2 TRBV30 CAWRLAGTDTQYF TGTGCCTGGAGACTAGCGGGCACAGATACGCAGTATTTT
few TRBJ2-7 NA TRBV28 CASSPTRGVYEQYF TGTGCCAGCAGCCCCACCCGTGGGGTCTACGAGCAGTACTTC
NA TRBJ2-3 NA TRBV6-1 CASSEAGPTDTQYF TGTGCCAGCAGTGAGGCGGGGCCCACAGATACGCAGTATTTT
NA TRBJ1-5 NA TRBV15 CATSRVGGIGSNQPQHF TGTGCCACCAGCAGAGTGGGGGGGATAGGGAGCAATCAGCCCCAGCATTTT
NA TRBJ2-7 TRBD1 TRBV7-9 CASSLLGQGADEQYF TGTGCCAGCAGCTTATTGGGACAGGGGGCCGACGAGCAGTACTTC
NA TRBJ2-7 TRBD1 TRBV6-6 CASSLGQGPDEQYF TGTGCCAGCAGTCTAGGACAGGGTCCCGACGAGCAGTACTTC
NA TRBJ2-1 TRBD1 TRBV18 CASSPGQGGHNEQFF TGTGCCAGCTCACCAGGACAGGGGGGCCACAATGAGCAGTTCTTC
NA TRBJ2-7 NA TRBV2 CASSGGLGYEQYF TGTGCCAGCTCCGGAGGGCTGGGTTACGAGCAGTACTTC
NA TRBJ1-4 NA TRBV6-1 CASSDLGMEKLFF TGTGCCAGCAGTGACCTGGGTATGGAAAAACTGTTTTTT
NA TRBJ2-5 TRBD2 TRBV28 CARSSGGYETQYF TGTGCCCGCAGTTCGGGAGGGTACGAGACCCAGTACTTC
NA TRBJ1-2 NA TRBV11-2 CASSLAPGANYGYTF TGTGCCAGCAGCTTAGCACCGGGGGCGAACTATGGCTACACCTTC
few TRBJ1-5 NA TRBV14 CASSQAGNQPQHF TGTGCCAGCAGCCAAGCAGGGAACCAGCCCCAGCATTTT
NA TRBJ1-5 NA TRBV5-4 CASSRGLVDQPQHF TGTGCCAGCAGCAGAGGGCTGGTTGATCAGCCCCAGCATTTT
NA TRBJ2-5 NA TRBV9 CASSVGLAETQYF TGTGCCAGCAGCGTGGGGCTAGCGGAGACCCAGTACTTC
NA TRBJ1-1 NA TRBV19 CATTTPRGNTEAFF TGTGCCACCACGACCCCCCGGGGAAACACTGAAGCTTTCTTT
once TRBJ2-5 NA TRBV27 CASSKNRAETQYF TGTGCCAGCAGTAAAAACAGGGCTGAGACCCAGTACTTC
NA TRBJ2-7 TRBD1 TRBV18 CASSSRDSFSYEQYF TGTGCCAGCTCATCCCGGGACAGCTTCTCCTACGAGCAGTACTTC
NA TRBJ1-2 TRBD1 TRBV27 CASSLAGTANYGYTF TGTGCCAGCAGTTTAGCCGGGACAGCTAACTATGGCTACACCTTC
NA TRBJ1-1 NA TRBV28 CASNSPKGGTEAFF TGTGCCAGCAATTCCCCGAAAGGTGGCACTGAAGCTTTCTTT
NA TRBJ1-1 NA TRBV19 CASSIMTVTSNTEAFF TGTGCCAGTAGTATAATGACAGTAACCTCAAACACTGAAGCTTTCTTT
NA TRBJ1-1 NA TRBV28 CASSSLIAEAFF TGTGCCAGCAGTTCCCTTATAGCTGAAGCTTTCTTT
NA TRBJ2-7 NA TRBV30 CAWSVGREQYF TGTGCCTGGAGCGTGGGTAGGGAGCAGTACTTC
NA TRBJ1-2 NA TRBV10-3 CAISVGLDHGYTF TGTGCCATCTCGGTAGGGTTGGATCATGGCTACACCTTC